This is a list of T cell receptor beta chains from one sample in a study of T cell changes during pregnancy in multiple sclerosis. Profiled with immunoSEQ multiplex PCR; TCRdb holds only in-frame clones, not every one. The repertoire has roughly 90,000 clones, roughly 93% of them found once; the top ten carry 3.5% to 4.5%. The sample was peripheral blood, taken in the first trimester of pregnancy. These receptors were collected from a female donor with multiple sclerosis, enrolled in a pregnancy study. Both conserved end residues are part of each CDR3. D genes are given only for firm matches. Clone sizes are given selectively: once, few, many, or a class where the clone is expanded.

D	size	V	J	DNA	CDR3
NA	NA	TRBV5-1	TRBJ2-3	TGCGCCAGCAGCCCGGGGGACCTCACAGATACGCAGTATTTT	CASSPGDLTDTQYF
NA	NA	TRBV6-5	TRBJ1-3	TGTGCCGCCAGCGGGGGAAACACCATATATTTT	CAASGGNTIYF
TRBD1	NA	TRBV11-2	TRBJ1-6	TGTGCCAGCAGCTCGGGACAGTTATATTCACCCCTCCACTTT	CASSSGQLYSPLHF
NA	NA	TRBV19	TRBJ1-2	TGTGCCAGTACCAACGGGGGGCTTCCCTTTGAGAGCTACACCTTC	CASTNGGLPFESYTF
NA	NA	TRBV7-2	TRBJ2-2	TGTGCCAGCAGCTTATCCATTGGGCTGTACACCGGGGAGCTGTTTTTT	CASSLSIGLYTGELFF
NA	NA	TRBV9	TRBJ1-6	TGTGCCAGCAGCGTAGGGGGCTCCTCCTATAATTCACCCCTCCACTTT	CASSVGGSSYNSPLHF
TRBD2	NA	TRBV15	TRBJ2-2	TGTGCCACCAGCAGTCTATCAGCAACCCCCGGGACTAGCCCCGGGGAGCTGTTTTTT	CATSSLSATPGTSPGELFF
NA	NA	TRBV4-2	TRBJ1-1	TGTGCCAGCAGCCAAGACGGTGAAGCTTTCTTT	CASSQDGEAFF
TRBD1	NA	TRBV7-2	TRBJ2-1	TGTGCCAGCAGCGCGCCCGGCAGGGGGCTCCGCGATGAGCAGTTCTTC	CASSAPGRGLRDEQFF
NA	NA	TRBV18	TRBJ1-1	TGTGCCAGCTCACCATCCAGGGCCATCATGAACACTGAAGCTTTCTTT	CASSPSRAIMNTEAFF
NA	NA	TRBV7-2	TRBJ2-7	TGTGCCAGCAGCCCAAGTGAGACAGGCCCTTTCTACGAGCAGTACTTC	CASSPSETGPFYEQYF
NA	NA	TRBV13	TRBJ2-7	TGTGCCAGCAGCTTAGCTGGGGGCGACGAGCAGTACTTC	CASSLAGGDEQYF
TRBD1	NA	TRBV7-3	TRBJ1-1	TGTGCCAGCAGCCACGGGACAGGGGAAGGTCGTGAAGCTTTCTTT	CASSHGTGEGREAFF
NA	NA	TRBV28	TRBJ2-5	TGTGCCAGCAGTCTCAGGGTCTTAGGGGAGACCCAGTACTTC	CASSLRVLGETQYF
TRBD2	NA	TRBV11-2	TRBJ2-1	TGTGCCAGCAGCTTAGGCCCCCCGGCGGGGGGCCGTGAGCAGTTCTTC	CASSLGPPAGGREQFF
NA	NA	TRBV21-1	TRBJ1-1	TGTGCCAGCAGCAATTGCTGCAGGGGGCGTGAAGCTTTCTTT	CASSNCCRGREAFF
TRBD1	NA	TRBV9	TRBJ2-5	TGTGCCAGCAGCGTAGACCCAGGGGGCCAAGAGACCCAGTACTTC	CASSVDPGGQETQYF
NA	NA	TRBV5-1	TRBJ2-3	TGCGCCAGCAGCTTGGGACTGTACCGAGATACGCAGTATTTT	CASSLGLYRDTQYF
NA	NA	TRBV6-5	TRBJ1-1	TGTGCCAGCCACGGGGGGACTGAAGCTTTCTTT	CASHGGTEAFF
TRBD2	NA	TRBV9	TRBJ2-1	TGTGCCAGCAGCGTAGAAGCGGGGAAAACCTACAATGAGCAGTTCTTC	CASSVEAGKTYNEQFF
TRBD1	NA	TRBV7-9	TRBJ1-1	TGTGCCAGCAGCTCCACAGGGGGCTGGGACACTGAAGCTTTCTTT	CASSSTGGWDTEAFF
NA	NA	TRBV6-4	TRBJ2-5	TGTGCCAGCGAAGGAGGAGCGGTGGCCCAAGAGACCCAGTACTTC	CASEGGAVAQETQYF
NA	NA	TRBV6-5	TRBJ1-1	TGTGCCAGCACCTCGGGTCTAAGGGCTTTCTTT	CASTSGLRAFF
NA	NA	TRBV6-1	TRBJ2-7	TGTGCCAGCAGCCCGGGGTGGGGCTCCTACGAGCAGTACTTC	CASSPGWGSYEQYF
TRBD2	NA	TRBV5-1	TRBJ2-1	TGCGCCAGCAGGCCTACGGTAGCGGGGGTAATAAATGAGCAGTTCTTC	CASRPTVAGVINEQFF
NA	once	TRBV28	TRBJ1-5	TGTGCCAGCGCGGGGGACTATAGCAATCAGCCCCAGCATTTT	CASAGDYSNQPQHF
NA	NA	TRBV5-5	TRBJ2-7	TGTGCCAGCAGCGATGTCGATTTGAGACTCCGCTCCTACGAGCAGTACTTC	CASSDVDLRLRSYEQYF
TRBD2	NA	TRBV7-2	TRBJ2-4	TGTGCCAGCAGCATGCCGGGACTAGCGGGGCACAAAAACATTCAGTACTTC	CASSMPGLAGHKNIQYF
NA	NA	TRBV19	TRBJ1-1	TGTGCCAGTAGTCCACCGGGGGGGACTGAAGCTTTCTTT	CASSPPGGTEAFF
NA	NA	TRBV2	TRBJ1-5	TGTGCCAGCAACGACGAGGAGGCTCAGCCCCAGCATTTT	CASNDEEAQPQHF
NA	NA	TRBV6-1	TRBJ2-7	TGTGCCAGCAGGTTAGGGAGCTCCTACGAGCAGTACTTC	CASRLGSSYEQYF
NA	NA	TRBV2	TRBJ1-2	TGTGCCAGCAGTAACCCTGGGGGGGTCGGCTACACCTTC	CASSNPGGVGYTF
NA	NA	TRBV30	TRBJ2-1	TGTGCCTGGAGTCCCGGGGGAGGTGAGCAGTTCTTC	CAWSPGGGEQFF
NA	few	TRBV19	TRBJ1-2	TGTGCCAGTACTCCGGACAGATGGGTCTATGGCTACACCTTC	CASTPDRWVYGYTF
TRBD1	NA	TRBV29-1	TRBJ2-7	TGCAGCGTGTGGACAGGGGGCGCAAAGTACGAGCAGTACTTC	CSVWTGGAKYEQYF